In its sample, the clone carrying this TCR beta chain was seen a few times. Per germline, CDR1 LNHDA and CDR2 SQIVND (reference sequence). This CDR3 has 15 amino acids. J lost 2 bases, V lost 5 bases, and 6 bases had no gene match. The data belong to a study of blood T cell repertoires in COVID-19. About the research overall: Sites across the United States, Italy and Spain contributed samples from acute and convalescent COVID-19.

Per the study methods: By means of reference gene primer amplification, nucleated cell counts were estimated. TCRdb's copy holds only in-frame clones and misses some; the assay was immunoSEQ multiplex PCR. The DNA was the basis for D and trimming; V, J and clone size are from that table. The sample lists under 200,000 clones, about 85% occurring once. The chain is built from TRBV19 and TRBJ2-3; 8 bases are shared with TRBD2. The sequence was obtained from a woman aged 45-60 years with COVID-19, enrolled during active disease. The sequenced sample consisted of peripheral blood. The CDR3 bases are TGTGCCAGTAGTCCGGAGCGGGGGTACACAGATACGCAGTATTTT. This encodes CASSPERGYTDTQYF.